The sequence of this T cell receptor beta chain was determined in a study of T-cell memory formation after mild COVID-19. TCRdb passed the 5' RACE reads through MiXCR, listing each CDR3 protein once. The table lists some 190,000 distinct CDR3 sequences, around 17% of them singletons, with roughly 2.4% in the top ten. Germline CDR1 LGHNA, CDR2 YNFKEQ. V shed 0 bases, J shed 0 bases, and the junction held 8 bases outside the gene matches. This CDR3 has 19 amino acids. The source is an adult woman who had mild COVID-19 (a few samples of this study predate the infection). Cell type and time point are not known. This rearrangement joins TRBV4-2 to TRBJ2-6, with 7 bases fitting TRBD2. Material: PBMCs or a T cell subset sorted from them (not recorded which). The DNA for the CDR3 is TGTGCCAGCAGCCAAGATCACCAGCGGGGATTCTCTGGGGCCAACGTCCTGACTTTC. Protein product: CASSQDHQRGFSGANVLTF.